This TCR beta chain was profiled in a study of T cell responses to AZD1222 COVID-19 vaccine. Profiling relied on immunoSEQ multiplex PCR, and the TCRdb table lists in-frame clones only, not all of them. The sample lists about 86,000 clones; over 75% were seen once. Overall study findings and caveats: Sampling captured repertoires only after the peak T cell response. Clonal diversity was possibly underestimated, and white British individuals and females predominated among donors. Vaccination with two AZD1222 doses was followed by a rise in Spike-specific TCR breadth and depth. Seropositive AZD1222 recipients at baseline numbered only 6 or 7.

The CDR3 loop spans 12 amino acids. CDR1 and CDR2 (germline): LGHDT, YNNKEL (reference sequence). The V and J ends lost 1 base and 8 bases respectively, with 8 bases between them. This clone has a handful of counts. Its specificity is not known. V gene TRBV3-1 (or the pseudogene TRBV3-2) combines with J gene TRBJ1-2; D gene unclear. Sequenced material: peripheral blood, taken 28 days after the second AZD1222 dose. This sequence was found in an adult who received the AZD1222 COVID-19 vaccine. CDR3 nucleotide sequence: TGTGCCAGCAGCCAAGGGACCCCAGGCTACACCTTC. Its translation is CASSQGTPGYTF.